This TCR beta chain was retrieved from a study of CD8+ T cells in alopecia areata. This clone was seen more than once but under ten times. This CDR3 contains 14 residues. V dropped 3 bases and J dropped 6 bases, with 12 bases sitting between them. Germline CDR1 reads LNHDA; CDR2 reads SQIVND (reference sequence). Peripheral blood samples and lesional scalp punch biopsies were obtained from alopecia areata patients. RNA extraction was followed by reverse transcription into cDNA, which acted as the sequencing template. This table comes from immunoSEQ multiplex PCR, and its TCRdb copy is limited to in-frame clones, with some not included. The repertoire holds under 40,000 clones, with 55% as singletons.

The sample comprised NKG2D-high CD8+ T cells sorted from blood. The TCR was taken from a human donor with alopecia areata. This rearrangement joins TRBV19 to TRBJ1-5, with a tentative D call TRBD1 (5 bases). The CDR3 bases are TGTGCCAGTAGTATTCTAGGGGAAGTTCAGCCCCAGCATTTT. It yields the protein CASSILGEVQPQHF.